These 16 T cell receptor beta chains share one sample of origin, sequenced in a study of blood T cells in healthy people across ages. The use of a sample-barcoded 5' primer and a J-beta primer mix characterized a second PCR of about 6 to 11 cycles. Each CDR3 protein is one row after TCRdb ran MiXCR on the 5' RACE reads. The sample consists of some 1.4 million distinct CDR3 sequences, around 39% of them appearing once. The sequencing sample was made of blood. The receptors were gathered from a woman under 30 in good health.

This chain uses TRBV4-1 with TRBJ2-1; D perhaps matches TRBD1 (6 bases). The V gene's germline CDR1 is MGHRA and CDR2 YSYEKL. V was shortened by 5 bases and J by 4 bases, with 12 bases between the two germline ends. The CDR3 consists of 14 residues. The CDR3 nucleotides are TGCGCCAGCAGCTACCTGGACAGATACAATGAGCAGTTCTTC. It yields the protein CASSYLDRYNEQFF.

CDR3 in DNA: TGTGCCAGCAGCTTTGGGGACAGTGATTCGGAGGCTTTCTTT. Protein product: CASSFGDSDSEAFF. V and J are TRBV11-3 and TRBJ1-1; TRBD1 matches 7 bases. CDR1 is SGHNT, CDR2 YENEEA, per germline. The junction had 12 bases not matched to a gene; V was cut back by 3 bases and J by 11 bases. This CDR3 is built from 14 residues.

The chain joins TRBV29-1 to TRBJ2-1, with D maybe TRBD2 (5 bases). The J call may be incorrect, as the DNA end agrees better with TRBJ2-7. The length of the CDR3 is 17 residues. Germline assignment: CDR1 SQVTM and CDR2 ANQGSEA. CDR3 DNA: TGCAGCGTTGAAGATCCGATCGGGATCAGCTCCTACAATGAGCAGTACTTC. As protein: CSVEDPIGISSYNEQYF.

The chain employs TRBV20-1 and TRBJ2-1; 8 nucleotides align to TRBD2. This CDR3 has 14 residues. The V segment lost 1 base and the J segment 8 bases; nucleotides outside the gene matches: 7. Per germline, CDR1 DFQATT and CDR2 SNEGSKA (reference sequence). CDR3: CSARGGAGVHEQFF. CDR3 in DNA: TGCAGTGCTAGAGGGGGAGCGGGGGTCCATGAGCAGTTCTTC.

This clonotype occurred a few times. The chain employs TRBV5-6 and TRBJ2-7, with TRBD1 as a possible D gene (6 bases). The CDR3 contains 13 residues. V was clipped by 6 bases and J by 7 bases, with 17 bases between them. Germline CDR1 SGHDT, CDR2 YYEEEE. The DNA of the CDR3 is TGTGCCAGCAACACAGGGCCCTTTTCTGAGCAGTACTTC. Translated: CASNTGPFSEQYF.

J is TRBJ2-3 and V is TRBV29-1; the match to TRBD2 covers 8 bases. V shed 0 bases and J 2 bases; nucleotides not matched to a gene: 10. Germline CDR1 reads SQVTM; CDR2 reads ANQGSEA. This CDR3 is built from 17 residues. The CDR3 bases are TGCAGCGTTGAAGATCGCGGGGGGCGGGGTTACACAGATACGCAGTATTTT. Translated: CSVEDRGGRGYTDTQYF.

The chain combines TRBV20-1 with TRBJ1-5, with unresolved D. V was clipped by 2 bases and J by 6 bases, with 8 bases between them. Germline V CDR1 and CDR2: DFQATT, SNEGSKA (reference sequence). This CDR3 has 12 residues. This CDR3 is CSARWGSQPQHF. CDR3 DNA sequence: TGCAGTGCTAGATGGGGATCTCAGCCCCAGCATTTT.

The J gene is TRBJ2-1, the V gene TRBV15; a possible D gene is TRBD2 (5 bases). This CDR3 spans 16 amino acids. The V end was cut by 0 bases, the J end by 2 bases, with 11 bases between. Germline V CDR1 and CDR2: LNHNV, YYDKDF (reference sequence). In nucleotides, the CDR3 is TGTGCCACCAGCAGAGATAGCAGCGGACCCTACAATGAGCAGTTCTTC. Its protein product is CATSRDSSGPYNEQFF.

This clonotype was detected only a few times. J is TRBJ2-4 and V is TRBV11-1; D unresolved. Germline V gives CDR1 SGHAT, CDR2 FQDESV (reference sequence). The CDR3 spans 16 residues. Trimming cost V 4 bases and J 0 bases, with 13 bases left between them. The CDR3 DNA follows: TGTGCCAGCAGCTCAGGTCTCATTCTAGCCAAAAACATTCAGTACTTC. Translating it yields CASSSGLILAKNIQYF.

The rearrangement joins TRBV19 to TRBJ2-4; no clear D. This CDR3 comprises 16 residues. V was cut by 1 base and J by 0 bases, with 10 bases left in between. Germline CDR1 reads LNHDA; CDR2 reads SQIVND (reference sequence). The CDR3 DNA follows: TGTGCCAGTAGTATAGGTGGCCGTTTAGCCAAAAACATTCAGTACTTC. It is translated as CASSIGGRLAKNIQYF. Combining the CDR3 with reference TRBV19 and TRBJ2-4 gives the whole variable domain DGGITQSPKYLFRKEGQNVTLSCEQNLNHDAMYWYRQDPGQGLRLIYYSQIVNDFQKGDIAEGYSVSREKKESFPLTVTSAQKNPTAFYLCASSIGGRLAKNIQYFGAGTRLSVL.

This clonotype showed up just a few times. The V call is TRBV27, the J call TRBJ2-7; D may be TRBD1 (5 bases). Trimming cost V 5 bases and J 0 bases, with 14 bases left between them. CDR3 length: 15 residues. CDR1 is MNHEY, CDR2 SMNVEV, per germline (reference sequence). DNA of the CDR3: TGTGCCAGCAGTCCCGGACAACATTTCTCCTACGAGCAGTACTTC. This gives the protein CASSPGQHFSYEQYF.

This clonotype has a handful of counts. The CDR3 protein is CASSRRVWREQQETQYF. The CDR3 bases are TGCGCCAGCAGCCGAAGAGTGTGGCGGGAGCAGCAAGAGACCCAGTACTTC. The chain joins TRBV4-1 to TRBJ2-5; the match to TRBD2 covers 7 bases. With 4 bases clipped from V and 2 bases from J, the junction kept 13 bases outside the gene matches. Germline assignment: CDR1 MGHRA and CDR2 YSYEKL. This CDR3 has 17 residues.

This chain connects TRBV20-1 to TRBJ2-4; perhaps TRBD2 as D (6 bases). The CDR3 extends over 18 amino acids. Germline CDR1 and CDR2: DFQATT and SNEGSKA (reference sequence). Trimming took off 2 bases at V and 8 bases at J, with 28 bases between the two ends. The CDR3, as DNA: TGCAGTGCTAGACCCCTGGCTAGGGTGTCAGAAAGGGAGGACATTCAGTACTTC. Its translation is CSARPLARVSEREDIQYF.

Only a few counts were recorded for this clonotype. This rearrangement joins TRBV29-1 to TRBJ2-7; 10 bases map to TRBD1. The V gene's germline CDR1 is SQVTM and CDR2 ANQGSEA. The J segment lost 5 bases and the V segment lost 5 bases, leaving 12 bases of the junction unmatched. This CDR3 region has 15 residues. The CDR3 region is CSVLVRTGGRHEQYF. DNA of the CDR3: TGCAGCGTTCTCGTTAGGACAGGGGGGAGGCACGAGCAGTACTTC.

This clonotype was observed many times. The CDR3 reads CASSQAGVQETQYF. The CDR3 coding sequence is TGTGCCAGCAGCCAAGCGGGCGTTCAAGAGACCCAGTACTTC. The chain recombines TRBV4-2 with TRBJ2-5, with unresolved D. Germline-derived CDR1 and CDR2 are LGHNA and YNFKEQ. This CDR3 contains 14 residues. With 1 base removed from V and 2 bases from J, the gap between germline ends came to 8 bases.

The chain links TRBV27 to TRBJ1-2, with 10 bases that match TRBD1. With 5 bases clipped from V and 6 bases from J, the junction kept 9 bases outside the gene matches. The CDR3 contains 15 residues. Germline values: CDR1 MNHEY, CDR2 SMNVEV (reference sequence). The chain's CDR3 is CASSVTGTGVNGYTF. The CDR3 coding sequence is TGTGCCAGCAGTGTCACCGGGACAGGGGTTAATGGCTACACCTTC.